This is a list of T cell receptor beta chains from one sample in a study of breast tumors, draining lymph nodes, adjacent tissues. TCRdb passed the multiplex PCR reads through MiXCR, listing each CDR3 protein once. The repertoire consists of around 12,000 distinct CDR3 sequences, with around 70% occurring once and the leading ten covering around two fifths. The sample comprised tumor-adjacent breast tissue. Receptor source: a female donor with breast cancer. Some clones in this sample may be carry-over from other donors' samples. Each CDR3 is given with its conserved first and last residue. The D gene is left open where the match is weak.

V gene	D gene	J gene	CDR3 protein
TRBV20-1	TRBD1	TRBJ1-2	CSASPIQGLSNYGYTF
TRBV7-2	TRBD1	TRBJ1-1	CASSLGTGGNTEAFF
TRBV11-2	.	TRBJ2-1	CASSLEGQGKSSGRGHEQFF
TRBV24-1	.	TRBJ2-1	CARSRGNNEQFF
TRBV11-2	TRBD2	TRBJ2-3	CASSVSGRITDTQYF
TRBV2	TRBD1	TRBJ2-7	CASSGNDRARHEQYF
TRBV6-5	TRBD2	TRBJ2-7	CASSYRSAGGSYEQYF
TRBV15	.	TRBJ1-4	CATSIRAATNEKLFF
TRBV7-3	.	TRBJ2-1	CASSLSGPDEQFF
TRBV5-1	.	TRBJ2-5	CASSVLGETQYF
TRBV20-1	TRBD2	TRBJ2-7	CSASGREGRYEQYF
TRBV10-3	.	TRBJ1-5	CAIRAGNGQPQHF
TRBV12-3/TRBV12-4	.	TRBJ2-7	CASSLDGLGAYEQYF
TRBV11-2	.	TRBJ2-7	CASSLEWADSSYEQYF
TRBV7-9	.	TRBJ1-2	CASSLVWENYGYTF
TRBV6-2/TRBV6-3	.	TRBJ2-1	CASSYLAGAYNEQFF
TRBV2	TRBD1	TRBJ1-4	CASSEWGQTNEKLFF
TRBV25-1	.	TRBJ2-4	CASSENSIAKNIQYF
TRBV6-6	.	TRBJ2-2	CASSLVGELFF
TRBV4-2	.	TRBJ1-2	CASSQDMDNHYGYTF
TRBV29-1	TRBD1	TRBJ1-2	CSAQGRTGHGYTF
TRBV9	TRBD2	TRBJ2-1	CASSGPIAGQGQDEQFF
TRBV20-1	.	TRBJ1-5	CSARVDSNQPQHF
TRBV5-4	TRBD2	TRBJ2-2	CASSLRLARSTGELFF
TRBV30	.	TRBJ1-6	CAGTIRDNSPLHF
TRBV6-6	TRBD2	TRBJ2-3	CASTMDRSGLAADTQYF
TRBV19	.	TRBJ2-1	CASSTQGRAGSYNEQFF
TRBV5-1	TRBD1	TRBJ2-5	CASSLGLTGVETQYF
TRBV12-3/TRBV12-4	.	TRBJ2-7	CASSLAVPREQYF
TRBV28	TRBD1	TRBJ1-6	CASRTGVGNSPLHF
TRBV6-1	TRBD1	TRBJ1-4	CASTQQGKGEKLFF
TRBV7-2	TRBD1	TRBJ1-5	CASSWGQGANQPQHF
TRBV7-3	.	TRBJ2-7	CASSLAGTSSYEQYF
TRBV7-3	TRBD1	TRBJ2-5	CASSLGQKETQYF
TRBV7-2	TRBD2	TRBJ2-7	CASSEGSGRGEQYF
TRBV7-9	.	TRBJ2-2	CASSLTGELFF
TRBV5-1	.	TRBJ2-2	CASSLAGPSFTGELFF
TRBV20-1	TRBD2	TRBJ2-1	CSAPGTSANNEQFF
TRBV14	.	TRBJ1-5	CASSQDDSGFRNQPQHF
TRBV7-9	.	TRBJ2-7	CASSLEGKSYEQYF
TRBV30	.	TRBJ2-6	CAWLISGANVLTF
TRBV27	.	TRBJ1-6	CASSISGINSPLHF
TRBV7-9	.	TRBJ2-6	CASSWTNSGANVLTF
TRBV5-6	.	TRBJ2-7	CASSSQGYEQYF
TRBV5-1	TRBD2	TRBJ2-3	CASSLMDPGLAGDTQYF
TRBV20-1	.	TRBJ1-5	CSARDGRYSNQPQHF
TRBV6-6	TRBD2	TRBJ2-3	CASSLAGPNTQYF
TRBV20-1	TRBD2	TRBJ2-3	CSARVLGSGLPTDTQYF
TRBV6-2/TRBV6-3	.	TRBJ2-3	CASGLTDTQYF
TRBV19	.	TRBJ1-2	CASSIDLAAVNGYTF
TRBV5-1	.	TRBJ2-7	CASSRASQGSYEQYF
TRBV12-5	.	TRBJ2-1	CASGLGGAYEQFF
TRBV12-3/TRBV12-4	TRBD2	TRBJ2-7	CASTYVGGLREQYF
TRBV20-1	TRBD1	TRBJ2-7	CSAPYRDRGQYF
TRBV5-4	.	TRBJ1-6	CASSYDSSSYNSPLHF
TRBV2	.	TRBJ1-4	CASVGGLTNEKLFF